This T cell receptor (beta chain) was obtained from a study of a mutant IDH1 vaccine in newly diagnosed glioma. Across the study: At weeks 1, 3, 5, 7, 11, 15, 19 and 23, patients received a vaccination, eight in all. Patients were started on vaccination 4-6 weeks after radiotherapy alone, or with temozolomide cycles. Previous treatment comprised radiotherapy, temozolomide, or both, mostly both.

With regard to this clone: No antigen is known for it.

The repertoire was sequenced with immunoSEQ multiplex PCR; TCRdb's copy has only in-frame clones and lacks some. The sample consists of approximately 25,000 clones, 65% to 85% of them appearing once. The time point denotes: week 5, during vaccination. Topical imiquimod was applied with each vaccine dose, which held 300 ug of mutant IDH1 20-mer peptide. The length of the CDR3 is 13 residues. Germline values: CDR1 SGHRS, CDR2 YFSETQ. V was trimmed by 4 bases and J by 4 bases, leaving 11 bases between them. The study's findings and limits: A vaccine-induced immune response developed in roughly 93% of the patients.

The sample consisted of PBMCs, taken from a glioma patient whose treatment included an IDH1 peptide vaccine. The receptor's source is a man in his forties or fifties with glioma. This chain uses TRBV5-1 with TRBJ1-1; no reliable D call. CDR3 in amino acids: CASSPGWSTEAFF. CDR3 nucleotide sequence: TGCGCCAGCAGCCCTGGATGGTCCACTGAAGCTTTCTTT.